This T cell receptor (beta chain) was identified during a study of blood T cell repertoires in COVID-19. Repertoires were generated with immunoSEQ multiplex PCR, while TCRdb's copy carries only in-frame clones and drops some. The data contain 150,000 to 200,000 clones, roughly 82% of them singletons. There are 17 residues in the CDR3. Germline V gives CDR1 SGHTA, CDR2 FQGTGA. Trimming shortened V by 2 bases and J by 4 bases, and 19 bases separated the two germline ends. The chain carries TRBV7-3 and TRBJ2-3; the D gene is possibly TRBD2 (5 bases). The receptor's source is a woman younger than 45 who had recovered from COVID-19. Sequences were obtained from PBMCs or T cells enriched from blood (not recorded which). Written as DNA, the CDR3 is TGTGCCAGCAGCTTAGAACCGGGTCGGGGAAGTTCAGATACGCAGTATTTT. Translating gives CASSLEPGRGSSDTQYF.